This T cell receptor (beta chain) was recorded in a study of response to subunit inactivated influenza vaccine. MiXCR, applied by TCRdb to the RT-PCR reads, yields one record per CDR3 protein. Here the sample spans about 190,000 distinct CDR3 sequences, about 15% being singletons. This clonotype appeared a few times. The TCR comes from a man aged 45-60 years who received an inactivated influenza vaccine. The specimen comprised CD8+ T cells sorted from PBMCs, sampled 4 to 6 days after vaccination.

CDR3 coding DNA: TGTGCCAGCAGTGCTTCGGGACATCCCTACGAGCAGTACTTC. The encoded protein is CASSASGHPYEQYF. The rearrangement links TRBV6-2 or TRBV6-3 to TRBJ2-7; possibly TRBD1 for D (6 bases). The CDR3 is 14 amino acids. With 5 bases removed from V and 2 bases from J, the gap between germline ends came to 13 bases. The germline gives CDR1 MNHEY, CDR2 SVGEGT.